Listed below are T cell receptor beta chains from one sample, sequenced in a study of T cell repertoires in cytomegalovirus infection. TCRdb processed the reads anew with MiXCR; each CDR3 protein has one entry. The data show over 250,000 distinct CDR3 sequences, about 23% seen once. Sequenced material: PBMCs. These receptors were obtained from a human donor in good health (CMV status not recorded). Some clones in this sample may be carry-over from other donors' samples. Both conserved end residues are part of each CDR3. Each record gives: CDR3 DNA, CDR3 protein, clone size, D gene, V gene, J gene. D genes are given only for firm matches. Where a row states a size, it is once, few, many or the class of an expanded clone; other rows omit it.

CDR3 DNA: TGCAGCGTTATTGCGGGTACAGATACGCAGTATTTT
CDR3 protein: CSVIAGTDTQYF
clone size: -
D gene: -
V gene: TRBV29-1
J gene: TRBJ2-3

CDR3 DNA: TGCAGTGCTAGAGCGGCTAGCGGTTACAATGAGCAGTTCTTC
CDR3 protein: CSARAASGYNEQFF
clone size: -
D gene: TRBD2
V gene: TRBV20-1
J gene: TRBJ2-1

CDR3 DNA: TGTGCCAGCAGCCAACAGGGAGACTCTGGAAACACCATATATTTT
CDR3 protein: CASSQQGDSGNTIYF
clone size: -
D gene: -
V gene: TRBV7-2
J gene: TRBJ1-3

CDR3 DNA: TGTGCCAGCAGTGAATCCAGGGGAAATTCACCCCTCCACTTT
CDR3 protein: CASSESRGNSPLHF
clone size: many
D gene: -
V gene: TRBV2
J gene: TRBJ1-6

CDR3 DNA: TGTGCCAGCAGTTCCGGGACGGGGATAATGAGCTACACCTTC
CDR3 protein: CASSSGTGIMSYTF
clone size: -
D gene: -
V gene: TRBV12-3/TRBV12-4
J gene: TRBJ1-2

CDR3 DNA: TGTGCCTTTTACGGGGGAAAGACCCAGTACTTC
CDR3 protein: CAFYGGKTQYF
clone size: few
D gene: -
V gene: TRBV2
J gene: TRBJ2-5

CDR3 DNA: TGTGCCAGCAGTTCCGGGACAGCTAGCAATCAGCCCCAGCATTTT
CDR3 protein: CASSSGTASNQPQHF
clone size: once
D gene: TRBD1
V gene: TRBV4-2
J gene: TRBJ1-5

CDR3 DNA: TGTGCCAGCAGTTTTCTTGGACGCATGAACACTGAAGCTTTCTTT
CDR3 protein: CASSFLGRMNTEAFF
clone size: many
D gene: -
V gene: TRBV28
J gene: TRBJ1-1

CDR3 DNA: TGTGCCAGCCGTAAGGAGCTCAATCAGCCCCAGCATTTT
CDR3 protein: CASRKELNQPQHF
clone size: many
D gene: -
V gene: TRBV7-2
J gene: TRBJ1-5

CDR3 DNA: TGCAGTGCAAACCCACCCAGGGGACAGGGTGGAGGCTACACCTTC
CDR3 protein: CSANPPRGQGGGYTF
clone size: many
D gene: TRBD1
V gene: TRBV20-1
J gene: TRBJ1-2

CDR3 DNA: TGTGCCAGCAGCTTCCTCCTCGGCGGCCGCGGGGAGCTGTTTTTT
CDR3 protein: CASSFLLGGRGELFF
clone size: few
D gene: -
V gene: TRBV7-3
J gene: TRBJ2-2

CDR3 DNA: TGTGCCAGCAGCTTTAATAGCGGAGCTACCTACGAGCAGTACTTC
CDR3 protein: CASSFNSGATYEQYF
clone size: -
D gene: -
V gene: TRBV7-2
J gene: TRBJ2-7

CDR3 DNA: TGTGCCAGCAGCCAACGACAGGGATGGAACACTGAAGCTTTCTTT
CDR3 protein: CASSQRQGWNTEAFF
clone size: many
D gene: TRBD1
V gene: TRBV7-2
J gene: TRBJ1-1

CDR3 DNA: TGTGCCAGCAGCCAAGATATGGGCTCCTACGAGCAGTACTTC
CDR3 protein: CASSQDMGSYEQYF
clone size: few
D gene: -
V gene: TRBV4-2
J gene: TRBJ2-7

CDR3 DNA: TGTGCCAGCAGCTCCTCGCCAAGGGGGGGAACCACCGGGGAGCTGTTTTTT
CDR3 protein: CASSSSPRGGTTGELFF
clone size: -
D gene: -
V gene: TRBV5-4
J gene: TRBJ2-2

CDR3 DNA: TGTGCCAGCAGCCCTAAGGGGCAGGGTCCCTATGGCTACACCTTC
CDR3 protein: CASSPKGQGPYGYTF
clone size: many
D gene: -
V gene: TRBV7-8
J gene: TRBJ1-2

CDR3 DNA: TGTGCCAGCAGCTCTCAGGCGAGCAATCAGCCCCAGCATTTT
CDR3 protein: CASSSQASNQPQHF
clone size: -
D gene: -
V gene: TRBV7-9
J gene: TRBJ1-5

CDR3 DNA: TGTGCCAGCAGTGCGACAGGCCTTAGCACAGATACGCAGTATTTT
CDR3 protein: CASSATGLSTDTQYF
clone size: once
D gene: -
V gene: TRBV2
J gene: TRBJ2-3

CDR3 DNA: TGTGCCAGCAGTCCAACATACAGTGACAATCAGCCCCAGCATTTT
CDR3 protein: CASSPTYSDNQPQHF
clone size: few
D gene: -
V gene: TRBV2
J gene: TRBJ1-5

CDR3 DNA: TGTGCCAGCAGCTTAATATCGTTGGGCCTCGGCACAGATACGCAGTATTTT
CDR3 protein: CASSLISLGLGTDTQYF
clone size: few
D gene: -
V gene: TRBV7-2
J gene: TRBJ2-3

CDR3 DNA: TGTGCCAGCAGGCTAGGACTAGCGGACAATGAGCAGTTCTTC
CDR3 protein: CASRLGLADNEQFF
clone size: few
D gene: TRBD2
V gene: TRBV28
J gene: TRBJ2-1

CDR3 DNA: TGTGCCAGCAGTTTGAAACAGGGGGACCTCACCGGGGAGCTGTTTTTT
CDR3 protein: CASSLKQGDLTGELFF
clone size: many
D gene: TRBD1
V gene: TRBV12-3/TRBV12-4
J gene: TRBJ2-2

CDR3 DNA: TGCGCCAGCAGTGAGGTGTCGGGACAGTCCTATAATTCACCCCTCCACTTT
CDR3 protein: CASSEVSGQSYNSPLHF
clone size: -
D gene: TRBD1
V gene: TRBV10-2
J gene: TRBJ1-6

CDR3 DNA: TGTGCCAGCAGCTTAGCGCAGGGACCCCAATCGGGAGAGACCCAGTACTTC
CDR3 protein: CASSLAQGPQSGETQYF
clone size: many
D gene: -
V gene: TRBV7-6
J gene: TRBJ2-5

CDR3 DNA: TGCAGTGCTCGCCAGATCGAGCAGTACTTC
CDR3 protein: CSARQIEQYF
clone size: -
D gene: -
V gene: TRBV20-1
J gene: TRBJ2-7

CDR3 DNA: TGTGCCAGCAGTGTGACTAGCGGGGTTACAGATACGCAGTATTTT
CDR3 protein: CASSVTSGVTDTQYF
clone size: few
D gene: TRBD2
V gene: TRBV12-3/TRBV12-4
J gene: TRBJ2-3

CDR3 DNA: TGCAGTGAGAGGACAGGGGCTAACTATGGCTACACCTTC
CDR3 protein: CSERTGANYGYTF
clone size: few
D gene: TRBD1
V gene: TRBV20-1
J gene: TRBJ1-2

CDR3 DNA: TGTGCCAGCAGCACCATCGACGGTTCCTACGAGCAGTACTTC
CDR3 protein: CASSTIDGSYEQYF
clone size: -
D gene: -
V gene: TRBV7-2
J gene: TRBJ2-7

CDR3 DNA: TGCAGCGTTGAAGGAGACACCACCTACGAGCAGTACTTC
CDR3 protein: CSVEGDTTYEQYF
clone size: -
D gene: -
V gene: TRBV29-1
J gene: TRBJ2-7

CDR3 DNA: TGTGCCAGCAGTTTACTCGGTAACGATCAGCCCCAGCATTTT
CDR3 protein: CASSLLGNDQPQHF
clone size: -
D gene: -
V gene: TRBV28
J gene: TRBJ1-5

CDR3 DNA: TGTGCCAGCAGCTTGGAGGGGGGGACCGAGTCCTACAATGAGCAGTTCTTC
CDR3 protein: CASSLEGGTESYNEQFF
clone size: -
D gene: -
V gene: TRBV5-6
J gene: TRBJ2-1